This TCR beta chain was retrieved from a study of Ad26.COV2.S vaccination and SARS-CoV-2 variants. Whole-study context: Among those in the COV1001 Ad26.COV2.S trial arm was the donor.

Profiled with immunoSEQ multiplex PCR; TCRdb holds only in-frame clones, not every one. The repertoire holds some 520,000 clones, with roughly nine tenths as singletons. The germline V gene encodes CDR1 SGHTA and CDR2 FQGNSA. The CDR3 length is 15 residues. V trimming: 5 bases; J trimming: 2 bases; junction bases outside the gene matches: 7. Specified treatment: over 15 received Ad26.COV2.S at low or high dose, single or two shots; about 5 received placebo; per-sample allocation not given. Sampling occurred on day 63 after the first vaccine or placebo injection. Vaccination used an Ad26 vector expressing Wuhan-strain SARS-CoV-2 spike. The study's findings and limits: Breadth measured for non-spike TCRs was similar across vaccine and placebo recipients.

On this clone: Its target is unknown.

The chain couples TRBV7-2 to TRBJ2-3, with 7 bases fitting TRBD1. Sequences were derived from peripheral blood, sampled in a trial of Ad26.COV2.S vaccine versus placebo. The source is a person between 18 and 60 years old who received the Ad26.COV2.S COVID-19 vaccine or a placebo. The CDR3 DNA follows: TGTGCCAGCAGCGACAGAGGGGGCCACACAGATACGCAGTATTTT. The encoded protein is CASSDRGGHTDTQYF.